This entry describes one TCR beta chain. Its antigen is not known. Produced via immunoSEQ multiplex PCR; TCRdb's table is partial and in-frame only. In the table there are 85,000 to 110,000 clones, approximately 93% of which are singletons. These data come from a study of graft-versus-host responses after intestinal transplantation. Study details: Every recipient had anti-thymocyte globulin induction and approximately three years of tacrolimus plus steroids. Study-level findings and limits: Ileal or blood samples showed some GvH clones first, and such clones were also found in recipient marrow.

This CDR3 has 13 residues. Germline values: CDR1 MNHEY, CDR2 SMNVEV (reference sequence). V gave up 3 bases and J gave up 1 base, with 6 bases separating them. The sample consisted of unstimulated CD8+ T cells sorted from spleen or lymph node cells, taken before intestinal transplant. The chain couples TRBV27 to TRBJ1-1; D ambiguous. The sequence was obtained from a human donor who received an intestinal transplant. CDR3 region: CASSLWRNTEAFF. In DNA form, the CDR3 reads TGTGCCAGCAGTTTGTGGAGGAACACTGAAGCTTTCTTT.